A single sample gave rise to the 5 T cell receptor beta chains below, sequenced in a study of blood T cell repertoires in COVID-19. This table comes from immunoSEQ multiplex PCR, and its TCRdb copy is limited to in-frame clones, with some not included. The sample comprises approximately 130,000 clones, roughly four fifths of which are singletons, and 9.7% rests with the top ten. The source material was peripheral blood. The receptors shown here come from a man aged 40-55 years with active or convalescent COVID-19.

The chain joins TRBV28 to TRBJ2-7, with 10 bases lining up with TRBD2. Per germline, CDR1 MDHEN and CDR2 SYDVKM. This CDR3 spans 15 amino acids. V gave up 6 bases and J gave up 0 bases; unmatched junction bases: 5. The DNA for the CDR3 is TGTGCCAGCAGACATAGCGGGGGGAGCTCCTACGAGCAGTACTTC. It encodes CASRHSGGSSYEQYF. The full variable domain, completed using reference TRBV28 and TRBJ2-7, is DVKVTQSSRYLVKRTGEKVFLECVQDMDHENMFWYRQDPGLGLRLIYFSYDVKMKEKGDIPEGYSVSREKKERFSLILESASTNQTSMYLCASRHSGGSSYEQYFGPGTRLTVT.

In nucleotides, the CDR3 is TGTGCCAGCAGCTTAACGGGGGGCACAGATACGCAGTATTTT. Its translation is CASSLTGGTDTQYF. The chain carries TRBV7-2 and TRBJ2-3; maybe TRBD2 (6 bases). Germline CDR1 is SGHTA and CDR2 is FQGNSA. V lost 2 bases and J lost 1, with 7 bases in between. CDR3 size: 14 residues.

The rearrangement uses TRBV29-1 and TRBJ1-1; TRBD1 matches 7 bases. The CDR3 has 13 residues. V lost 7 bases, J lost 2 bases, and 7 bases stayed unmatched. Per germline, CDR1 SQVTM and CDR2 ANQGSEA. This CDR3 is CSALQGVNTEAFF. CDR3 nucleotides: TGCAGCGCCCTCCAGGGGGTAAACACTGAAGCTTTCTTT.

The rearrangement links TRBV5-4 to TRBJ2-5, with D unclear. The CDR3 extends over 13 amino acids. Germline V CDR1 and CDR2: SGHNT, YYREEE (reference sequence). The V and J ends lost 1 base and 3 bases respectively, with 7 bases between them. The CDR3 sequence is CASSLFAEETQYF. In DNA, the CDR3 is TGTGCCAGCAGCTTGTTCGCGGAAGAGACCCAGTACTTC.

The genes are TRBV30 and TRBJ2-1; unclear D gene. Germline V gives CDR1 GTSNPN, CDR2 SVGIG (reference sequence). V was shortened by 5 bases and J by 9 bases, with 11 bases between the two germline ends. CDR3 length equals 11 residues. DNA of the CDR3: TGTGCCTGGTCCGAGCATGGTGAGCAGTTCTTC. Its translation: CAWSEHGEQFF.